This note documents a single T cell receptor (beta chain) sequence. Antigen unknown. The sample originates from a study of blood T cells in healthy people across ages. For every donor, a draw yielded ten milliliters of peripheral blood. Findings of the study overall: Diversity estimated from one million T cells was considered an underestimate.

Looked up from germline, CDR1 is MNHEY and CDR2 is SVGEGT. The CDR3 totals 14 residues. Trimming cost V 6 bases and J 5 bases; bases outside gene matches: 9. The authors ran a second PCR of 7 to 11 cycles using a sample-barcoded 5' primer and a J-beta primer mix. MiXCR, applied by TCRdb to the 5' RACE reads, yields one record per CDR3 protein. The data hold around 1.1 million distinct CDR3 sequences, with around two fifths observed a single time. Sequenced input: blood. This clonotype was sampled from a man between 18 and 29 years old in good health. The V call is TRBV6-2 or TRBV6-3, the J call TRBJ2-5, with 7 nucleotides matching TRBD2. The CDR3 here is CASRESGEEETQYF. In nucleotides, the CDR3 is TGTGCCAGCAGGGAGAGCGGGGAGGAGGAGACCCAGTACTTC.